These 17 T cell receptor beta chains came from one sample sequenced in a study of T cells in Graves' hyperthyroidism and ophthalmopathy. Researchers amplified the TCR beta CDR3 regions from RNA transcripts. With the HTBI primer set, the TCR CDR3 went through a first round of RT-PCR. TCRdb re-derived calls from the multiplex PCR reads in MiXCR, one entry per CDR3 protein. The sample lists a few hundred thousand distinct CDR3 sequences, about an eighth occurring once. Sample: blood. The source is a woman aged 18-29 years with Graves' hyperthyroidism.

This clonotype was recorded at least ten times. V is TRBV6-1 and J is TRBJ2-1; 10 bases align to TRBD1. J was trimmed by 2 bases and V by 6 bases; bases with no gene match: 4. This CDR3 region has 15 residues. Germline values: CDR1 MNHNS, CDR2 SASEGT. CDR3 sequence reads: CASSSGTGAYNEQFF. DNA of the CDR3: TGTGCCAGCAGCTCCGGGACAGGGGCCTACAATGAGCAGTTCTTC.

J is TRBJ1-1 and V is TRBV9; TRBD1 agrees at 7 bases. The CDR3 sequence is 15 residues long. V lost 4 bases, J lost 1 base, and 7 bases stayed unmatched. Germline CDR1 and CDR2: SGDLS and YYNGEE. CDR3 protein: CASSSKGAGNTEAFF. For the CDR3, the DNA is TGTGCCAGCAGCTCTAAGGGGGCTGGGAACACTGAAGCTTTCTTT.

This rearrangement joins TRBV3-1 to TRBJ2-7; D gene uncertain. This CDR3 has 12 amino acids. CDR1 LGHDT and CDR2 YNNKEL come from the germline V gene (reference sequence). Trimming removed 1 base from V and 9 bases from J, with 10 bases in between. CDR3 nucleotide sequence: TGTGCCAGCAGCCAAGGGAGTACGGGGCAGTACTTC. Its translation: CASSQGSTGQYF.

This clonotype has just a few counts. The genes are TRBV30 and TRBJ2-1; TRBD1 aligns across 7 bases. The germline CDR1 and CDR2 sequences are GTSNPN and SVGIG (reference sequence). CDR3 length: 13 amino acids. J gave up 2 bases and V 5 bases, and 3 bases lay outside the gene matches. The CDR3 DNA reads as TGTGCCTGGGACAGGGTCACCTACAATGAGCAGTTCTTC. Translation: CAWDRVTYNEQFF.

This clonotype was observed at least ten times. The CDR3 DNA follows: TGTGCCAGCAGCCTCGGACATAATGAAAAACTGTTTTTT. The encoded protein is CASSLGHNEKLFF. The chain is built from TRBV3-1 and TRBJ1-4, with D maybe TRBD1 (5 bases). CDR1 is LGHDT and CDR2 is YNNKEL in the germline V gene (reference sequence). The CDR3 contains 13 residues. Trimming took off 4 bases at V and 4 bases at J, with 7 bases between the two ends.

This clonotype was seen ten or more times. The V gene is TRBV11-2, the J gene TRBJ1-2, with D tentatively TRBD1 (5 bases). The V end lost 5 bases, the J end lost 2 bases, and 9 bases lay between the germline ends. The CDR3 length is 13 residues. CDR1 SGHAT and CDR2 FQNNGV come from the germline V gene. CDR3 amino acids: CASSTRQNYGYTF. The CDR3 DNA is TGTGCCAGCAGCACCAGACAGAACTATGGCTACACCTTC.

As for this clonotype: A much larger clone lies a single base off, so this may be a read error. V gene TRBV11-2 combines with J gene TRBJ2-7; the D gene is possibly TRBD1 (5 bases). CDR1 and CDR2 from the germline V gene are SGHAT and FQNNGV. The CDR3 runs 14 residues. Written as DNA, the CDR3 is TGTGCCAGCAGCTCAACGTCACAGGCGTACGTGCAGTACTTC. This translates into CASSSTSQAYVQYF. Filled out from reference TRBV11-2 and TRBJ2-7, the complete variable domain reads EAGVAQSPRYKIIEKRQSVAFWCNPISGHATLYWYQQILGQGPKLLIQFQNNGVVDDSQLPKDRFSAERLKGVDSTLKIQPAKLEDSAVYLCASSSTSQAYVQYFGPGTRLTVT.

This clonotype was counted ten times or more. The chain joins TRBV30 to TRBJ2-5; weak D call: TRBD2 (7 bases). V shed 2 bases and J shed 5 bases, with 18 bases lying between them. CDR3 length: 15 amino acids. The germline V gene has CDR1 GTSNPN and CDR2 SVGIG (reference sequence). The CDR3 coding sequence is TGTGCCTGGAGTCTCGGAGGGGGAGGGGGGGAGACCCAGTACTTC. Translating it yields CAWSLGGGGGETQYF.

On this clonotype: A much larger clone is a single base away; this may be a read error. V gene TRBV12-3 or TRBV12-4 combines with J gene TRBJ1-5; D unclear. Trimming removed 8 bases at V and 9 bases at J, with 17 bases between. The CDR3 consists of 13 residues. CDR3 protein: CASGSHPDLPQHF. DNA of the CDR3: TGTGCCAGCGGTTCGCACCCGGATCTGCCCCAGCATTTT.

This clonotype was counted at least ten times. The chain links TRBV3-1 to TRBJ2-7; possible D gene TRBD2, 6 bases. With 2 bases removed from V and 5 bases from J, the gap between germline ends came to 16 bases. Per germline, CDR1 LGHDT and CDR2 YNNKEL (reference sequence). The CDR3 loop spans 15 amino acids. This CDR3 reads CASSQLTPGGDEQYF. Here the CDR3 DNA reads TGTGCCAGCAGCCAATTAACCCCCGGGGGTGACGAGCAGTACTTC.

The DNA of the CDR3 is TGTGCCAGTAACACCGGGACTAGCGGGAGTAATGAGCAGTTCTTC. Protein sequence: CASNTGTSGSNEQFF. The J gene is TRBJ2-1, the V gene TRBV19; 14 bases are a match to TRBD2. Germline loops: CDR1 LNHDA, CDR2 SQIVND (reference sequence). The V gene end was trimmed by 7 bases and the J gene end by 7 bases; junction bases not matched to a gene: 6. This CDR3 region has 15 residues.

The table lists this clonotype with many counts. The chain recombines TRBV28 with TRBJ1-1; no clear D. This CDR3 region has 13 residues. Trimming removed 6 bases from V and 3 bases from J, with 11 bases in between. CDR1 is MDHEN, CDR2 SYDVKM, per germline. The CDR3 loop reads CASSGGFDTEAFF. In DNA, the CDR3 is TGTGCCAGCAGCGGAGGATTCGACACTGAAGCTTTCTTT.

This clonotype was recorded at least ten times. The chain employs TRBV11-2 and TRBJ1-1; D gene uncertain. From germline, CDR1 is SGHAT and CDR2 FQNNGV. Trimming left V 0 bases short and J 6 bases short, with 8 bases between. This CDR3 region has 13 residues. The CDR3 coding sequence is TGTGCCAGCAGCTTAGATCTCCGATCTGAAGCTTTCTTT. Protein product: CASSLDLRSEAFF. Supplemented by reference TRBV11-2 and TRBJ1-1, the full variable domain reads EAGVAQSPRYKIIEKRQSVAFWCNPISGHATLYWYQQILGQGPKLLIQFQNNGVVDDSQLPKDRFSAERLKGVDSTLKIQPAKLEDSAVYLCASSLDLRSEAFFGQGTRLTVV.

This clonotype was seen more than once but under ten times. The J gene is TRBJ1-3, the V gene TRBV7-9, with D uncertain. CDR3 length: 15 amino acids. CDR1 SEHNR and CDR2 FQNEAQ come from the germline V gene (reference sequence). Trimming cost V 2 bases and J 1 base, with 9 bases left between them. The CDR3 nucleotides are TGTGCCAGCAGCTTATGGGTAAAATCTGGAAACACCATATATTTT. It encodes CASSLWVKSGNTIYF.

The rearrangement links TRBV20-1 to TRBJ1-4, with 7 bases fitting TRBD1. CDR3 length: 14 amino acids. V lost 4 bases and J lost 7; bases outside the gene matches: 9. The germline V gene encodes CDR1 DFQATT and CDR2 SNEGSKA (reference sequence). This CDR3 is CSATKTGRGEKLFF. DNA of the CDR3: TGCAGTGCTACTAAGACAGGGAGGGGTGAAAAACTGTTTTTT.

In its sample, this clonotype was seen many times. V usage is TRBV28 and J usage is TRBJ2-5; tentative D call: TRBD2 (6 bases). Germline values: CDR1 MDHEN, CDR2 SYDVKM. Trimming took 3 bases from V and 3 from J, leaving 17 bases between them. The CDR3 consists of 16 residues. In nucleotides, the CDR3 is TGTGCCAGCAGTTTCACCTCGGGACTGGGTGAAGAGACCCAGTACTTC. It codes for CASSFTSGLGEETQYF. Complete variable domain (other parts from reference TRBV28 and TRBJ2-5): DVKVTQSSRYLVKRTGEKVFLECVQDMDHENMFWYRQDPGLGLRLIYFSYDVKMKEKGDIPEGYSVSREKKERFSLILESASTNQTSMYLCASSFTSGLGEETQYFGPGTRLLVL.

This clonotype has just one count. A read error may produce the germline difference seen at one junction end. The chain joins TRBV7-8 to TRBJ2-7; TRBD1 agrees at 7 bases. CDR3 length equals 15 residues. Germline V lookup: CDR1 SGHVS, CDR2 FQNEAQ. CDR3 in DNA: TGTGCCAGCGGCTTAGCCCGACAGGGTGCCTACGAGCAGTACTTC. Translated, it gives CASGLARQGAYEQYF.